This is a list of T cell receptor beta chains from one sample in a study of T cell changes during pregnancy in multiple sclerosis. Sequencing used immunoSEQ multiplex PCR; TCRdb keeps in-frame clones, though not all of them. The repertoire holds fewer than 90,000 clones, with about 90% as singletons. This material consisted of peripheral blood, taken in the second trimester of pregnancy. These receptors were collected from a female donor with multiple sclerosis, enrolled in a pregnancy study. Each CDR3 is given with its conserved first and last residue. A D gene is named only where the DNA matches it firmly. Size is stated for part of the rows, as once, few or many counts, or as a class when the clone is expanded.

- - TRBJ1-2 TRBV18 TGTGCCAGCTCACCAGAAGTTGCGGGGGGGGACTATGGCTACACCTTC CASSPEVAGGDYGYTF
- - TRBJ2-5 TRBV9 TGTGCCAGCAGCGTAGGCAGGAACCAAGAGACCCAGTACTTC CASSVGRNQETQYF
- TRBD1 TRBJ2-5 TRBV11-2 TGTGCCAGCAGCCCGCTCGACAGGGCGAATGGAGAGACCCAGTACTTC CASSPLDRANGETQYF
- - TRBJ2-3 TRBV7-3 TGTGCCAGCAGCTTAGAGGCGACAGATACGCAGTATTTT CASSLEATDTQYF
- TRBD1 TRBJ1-1 TRBV4-3 TGCGCCAGCAGCCAAATAGGACAGGGAGAAGCTTTCTTT CASSQIGQGEAFF
- TRBD2 TRBJ2-1 TRBV19 TGTGCCAGTAGGGGACTAGCGGGGGGCAACAATGAGCAGTTCTTC CASRGLAGGNNEQFF
- TRBD2 TRBJ2-5 TRBV7-2 TGTGCCAGCAGCCCCGGGAGGGCCATTGAGACCCAGTACTTC CASSPGRAIETQYF
- TRBD1 TRBJ2-7 TRBV7-2 TGTGCCAGCAGCTTAGGTCAGGGGGCCTACGAGCAGTACTTC CASSLGQGAYEQYF
- - TRBJ2-3 TRBV7-9 TGTGCCAGCAGCTACGGGGGTGAGACAGATACGCAGTATTTT CASSYGGETDTQYF
few TRBD1 TRBJ1-1 TRBV4-2 TGTGCCAGCAGCCAACAGGGGGCTGAAGCTTTCTTT CASSQQGAEAFF
- TRBD2 TRBJ2-2 TRBV14 TGTGCCAGCAGCCACCGGCTAGCGGGGGTGAGCGGGGAGCTGTTTTTT CASSHRLAGVSGELFF
- TRBD1 TRBJ2-5 TRBV2 TGTGCCAGCAGGCGACAGGGCGCGGAGACCCAGTACTTC CASRRQGAETQYF
- TRBD1 TRBJ1-1 TRBV19 TGTGCCAGTAGCGGCCGACAGGGGGCTTCTGCGGCTTTCTTT CASSGRQGASAAFF
- TRBD1 TRBJ2-7 TRBV25-1 TGTGCCAGCGGCTATGGGTCCGGGACAGGCTACGAGCAGTACTTC CASGYGSGTGYEQYF
- TRBD2 TRBJ2-1 TRBV9 TGTGCCAGCAGCGTAGCTAGCGGGGGGGTTCATGAGCAGTTCTTC CASSVASGGVHEQFF
- - TRBJ2-5 TRBV14 TGTGCCAGCAGCCAGACAGCGCTCGGGACCCAGTACTTC CASSQTALGTQYF